The clone carrying this T cell receptor beta chain has just a few counts. Its antigen is still unknown. Additional DNA sequences in this sample encode the identical CDR3. Normal lung was taken at the farthest possible site, at least 3 cm from tumour. The method was immunoSEQ multiplex PCR; TCRdb's version includes in-frame clones alone and lacks a portion of them. The sample carries several thousand clones, roughly four fifths recorded once. The data belong to a study of immune cell composition in non-small cell lung cancer. CDR3 length: 12 amino acids. Germline lookup yields CDR1 SNHLY and CDR2 FYNNEI. Deletions cut 3 bases from V and 4 bases from J, with 4 bases between. Regarding the study as a whole: Tumour-associated clones >0.5% occurred in roughly 30% of adenocarcinomas, about four fifths of squamous. Tumour-reactive clones were not shown to match dominant in vivo tumour clones. TIL tumour reactivity correlated with maximal tumour-associated clone frequency in adenocarcinoma.

The clonotype comes from a human donor with non-small cell lung cancer. V is TRBV2 and J is TRBJ1-5, with D hard to call. Sequencing used non-adjacent lung tissue. The CDR3 DNA reads TGTGCCAGCAGTGAGCCGAATCAGCCCCAGCATTTT. It codes for CASSEPNQPQHF.